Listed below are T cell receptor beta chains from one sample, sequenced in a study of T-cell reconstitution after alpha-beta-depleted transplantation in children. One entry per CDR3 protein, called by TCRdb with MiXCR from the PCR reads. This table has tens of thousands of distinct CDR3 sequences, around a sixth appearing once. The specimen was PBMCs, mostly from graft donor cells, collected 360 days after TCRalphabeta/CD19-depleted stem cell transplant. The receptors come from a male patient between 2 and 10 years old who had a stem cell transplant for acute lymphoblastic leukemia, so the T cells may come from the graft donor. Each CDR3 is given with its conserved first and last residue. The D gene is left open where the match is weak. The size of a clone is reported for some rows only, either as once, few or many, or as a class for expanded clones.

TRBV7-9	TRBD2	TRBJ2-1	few	TGTGCCAGCAGCGACTTTTCTAGCGGACGCTCCTACAATGAGCAGTTCTTC	CASSDFSSGRSYNEQFF
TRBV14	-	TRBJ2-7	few	TGTGCCAGCAGCCAATGGGAGGTGAAGTACTTC	CASSQWEVKYF
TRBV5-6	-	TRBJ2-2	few	TGTGCCAGCAGCTTGTTACCGGGACCTGTGGCCGGGGAGCTGTTTTTT	CASSLLPGPVAGELFF
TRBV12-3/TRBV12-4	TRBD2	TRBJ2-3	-	TGTGCCAGCAGTTTTATAGCGGGAATTTCAGATACGCAGTATTTT	CASSFIAGISDTQYF
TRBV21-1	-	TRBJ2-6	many	TGTGCCAGATTACAGGGGGCGGCTTCTGGGGCCAACGTCCTGACTTTC	CARLQGAASGANVLTF
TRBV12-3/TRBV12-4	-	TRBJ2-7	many	TGTGCCAGCAGAAAGCGGGCCGACTACGAGCAGTACTTC	CASRKRADYEQYF
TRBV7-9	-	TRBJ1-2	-	TGTGCCAGCAGCTACAGGGCAGACGGCTACACCTTC	CASSYRADGYTF
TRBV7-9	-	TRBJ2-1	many	TGTGCCAGCCGCGATTGGTATGAGCAGTTCTTC	CASRDWYEQFF
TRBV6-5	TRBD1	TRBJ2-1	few	TGTGCCAGCAGTTACTCGGGGACAGGGGTGGGACTCTACAATGAGCAGTTCTTC	CASSYSGTGVGLYNEQFF
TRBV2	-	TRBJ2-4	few	TGTGCCAGCAGTGATCGTGGCAGATCCAAAAACATTCAGTACTTC	CASSDRGRSKNIQYF
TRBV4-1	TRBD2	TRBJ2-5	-	TGCGCCAGCAGCCAAGACCCCCCGGGAGGGCCCGCGAAGACCCAGTACTTC	CASSQDPPGGPAKTQYF
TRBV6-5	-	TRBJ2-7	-	TGTGCCAGCAGTTACTCGGCCCCCTTGACCTACGAGCAGTACTTC	CASSYSAPLTYEQYF
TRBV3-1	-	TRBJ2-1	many	TGTGCCAGCAGCCCAGGGATCGTGCAGTTCTTC	CASSPGIVQFF
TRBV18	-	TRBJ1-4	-	TGTGCCAGGGGCCCTGGGTGGGGGTCGGATGAAAAACTGTTTTTT	CARGPGWGSDEKLFF
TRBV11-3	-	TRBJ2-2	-	TGTGCCAGCAGCTTAGTACTGACAGAGGGTACCGGGGAGCTGTTTTTT	CASSLVLTEGTGELFF
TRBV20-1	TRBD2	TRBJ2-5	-	TGCCCCAATAAACCGGGACTAGGAGAGACCCAGTACTTC	CPNKPGLGETQYF
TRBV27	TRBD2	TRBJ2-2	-	TGTGCCAGCAGTTTATTGAGACAAGCGGGACCCGGGGAGCTGTTTTTT	CASSLLRQAGPGELFF
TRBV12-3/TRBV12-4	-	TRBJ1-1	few	TGTGCCAGCAGTTATCACCTGAACACTGAAGCTTTCTTT	CASSYHLNTEAFF
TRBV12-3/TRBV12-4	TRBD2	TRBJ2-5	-	TGTGCCAGCAGTTCTTGGGGGGGGGAGACCCAGTACTTC	CASSSWGGETQYF
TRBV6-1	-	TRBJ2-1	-	TGTGCCAGCGCACGGGCCGCAATCTCATACAATGAGCAGTTCTTC	CASARAAISYNEQFF
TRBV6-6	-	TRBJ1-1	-	TGTGCCAGCAGTTACGGCAGGGACCCTGAAGCTTTCTTT	CASSYGRDPEAFF
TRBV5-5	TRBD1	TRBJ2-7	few	TGTGCCAGCAGCTTGGCCCGGGACAGGTTCCCTTACGAGCAGTACTTC	CASSLARDRFPYEQYF
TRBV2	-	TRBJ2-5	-	TGTGCCAGCAGTGAAAAGGGGACCCAGTACTTC	CASSEKGTQYF
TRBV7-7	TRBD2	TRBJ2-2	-	TGTGCTAGCAGCCCCCGGCTAGCGGGGCACACCGGGGAGCTGTTTTTT	CASSPRLAGHTGELFF
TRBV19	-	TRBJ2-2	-	TGTGCCAGTCCCTCCAGGATCGGGGAGCTGTTTTTT	CASPSRIGELFF
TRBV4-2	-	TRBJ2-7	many	TGTGCCAGCAGCCGATCGGGACAAGCCTACGAGCAGTACTTC	CASSRSGQAYEQYF
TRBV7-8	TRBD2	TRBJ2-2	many	TGTGCCAGCAGCTCCTCTAGCGGGAGGAGCCCCGGGGAGCTGTTTTTT	CASSSSSGRSPGELFF
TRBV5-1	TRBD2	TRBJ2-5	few	TGCGCCAGCACACGGGGCGGATCTAGCGGGATCGAGACCCAGTACTTC	CASTRGGSSGIETQYF
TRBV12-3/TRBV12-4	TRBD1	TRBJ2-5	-	TGTGCCAGCGCGGCAGGGGGGACCCAGTACTTC	CASAAGGTQYF
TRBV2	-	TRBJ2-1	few	TGTGCCAGCAGTGAATATGTGGAGCAGTTCTTC	CASSEYVEQFF
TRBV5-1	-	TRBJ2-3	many	TGCGCCAGCAGCTCAGAGCGGACCCACACAGATACGCAGTATTTT	CASSSERTHTDTQYF
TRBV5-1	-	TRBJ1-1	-	TGCGCCAGCAGCTTTGGTTCAGGAGTTAACACTGAAGCTTTCTTT	CASSFGSGVNTEAFF
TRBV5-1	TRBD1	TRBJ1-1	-	TGCGCCAGCAGCCCGGGACAGGGGAGGTGGACTGAAGCTTTCTTT	CASSPGQGRWTEAFF
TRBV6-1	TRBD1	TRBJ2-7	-	TGTGCCACCAGAGACAGGGGCTTTACGAGGCAGTACTTC	CATRDRGFTRQYF
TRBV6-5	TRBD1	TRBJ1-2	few	TGTGCCAGCAGTTATACAGGGGTCTATGGCTACACCTTC	CASSYTGVYGYTF